This TCR beta chain is from a study of early T cells in non-severe SARS-CoV-2 infection. Looking at the study overall: The chains were unpaired, and the sequenced material was bulk RNA from unsorted whole blood.

Individual cDNA molecules received unique molecular identifiers during library preparation. MiXCR, applied by TCRdb to the 5' RACE reads, yields one record per CDR3 protein. The sample consists of some 80,000 distinct CDR3 sequences, approximately 5% of them appearing once. The germline gives CDR1 SGHTA, CDR2 FQGTGA. The germline V and J ends were trimmed by 4 bases and 3 bases, with 16 bases remaining between them. The CDR3 length is 17 residues. A few counts support this clonotype. The rearrangement links TRBV7-3 to TRBJ2-6, with D possibly being TRBD1 (5 bases). Here the sequenced sample was whole blood, taken at baseline. This receptor was obtained from an adult who was a healthcare worker with PCR-confirmed SARS-CoV-2 infection or an uninfected control (not recorded which). The CDR3 here is CASSSSRALYGANVLTF. CDR3 bases: TGTGCCAGCAGCTCGTCCAGGGCCCTCTATGGGGCCAACGTCCTGACTTTC. Supplemented by reference TRBV7-3 and TRBJ2-6, the full variable domain reads GAGVSQTPSNKVTEKGKYVELRCDPISGHTALYWYRQSLGQGPEFLIYFQGTGAADDSGLPNDRFFAVRPEGSVSTLKIQRTERGDSAVYLCASSSSRALYGANVLTFGAGSRLTVL.